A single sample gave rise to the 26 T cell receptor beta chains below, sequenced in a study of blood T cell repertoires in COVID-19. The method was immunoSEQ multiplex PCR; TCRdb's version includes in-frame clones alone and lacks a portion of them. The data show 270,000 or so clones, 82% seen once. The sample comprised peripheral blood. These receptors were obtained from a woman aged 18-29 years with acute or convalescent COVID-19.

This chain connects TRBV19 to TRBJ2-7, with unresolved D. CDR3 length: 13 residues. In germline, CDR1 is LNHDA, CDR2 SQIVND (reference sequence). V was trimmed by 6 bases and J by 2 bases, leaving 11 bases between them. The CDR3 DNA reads TGTGCCAGTAGCCCCGGGTCCCCCTACGAGCAGTACTTC. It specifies CASSPGSPYEQYF.

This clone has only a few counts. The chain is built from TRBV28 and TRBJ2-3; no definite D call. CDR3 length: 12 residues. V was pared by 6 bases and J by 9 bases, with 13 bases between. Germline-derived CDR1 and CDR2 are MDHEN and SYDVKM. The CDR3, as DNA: TGTGCCAGCAGCTTGGTAGCCTCGACGCAGTATTTT. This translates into CASSLVASTQYF.

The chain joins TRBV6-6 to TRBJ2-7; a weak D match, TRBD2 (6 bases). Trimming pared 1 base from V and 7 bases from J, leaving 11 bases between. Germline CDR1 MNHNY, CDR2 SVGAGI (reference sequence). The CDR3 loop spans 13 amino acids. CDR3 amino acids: CASSYFGGAEQYF. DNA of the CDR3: TGTGCCAGCAGTTACTTTGGCGGGGCGGAGCAGTACTTC.

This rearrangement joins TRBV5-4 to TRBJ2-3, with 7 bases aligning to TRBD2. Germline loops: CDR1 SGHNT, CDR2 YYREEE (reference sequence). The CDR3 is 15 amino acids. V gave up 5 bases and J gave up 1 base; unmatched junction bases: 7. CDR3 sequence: CASRISSGRTDTQYF. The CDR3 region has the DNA TGTGCCAGCAGAATCTCTAGCGGTCGCACAGATACGCAGTATTTT.

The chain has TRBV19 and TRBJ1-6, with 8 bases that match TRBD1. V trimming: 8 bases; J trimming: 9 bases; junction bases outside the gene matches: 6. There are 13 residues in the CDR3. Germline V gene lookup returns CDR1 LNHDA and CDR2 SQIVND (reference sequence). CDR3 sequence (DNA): TGTGCCAGTGGACAGGGAGCTCCTTCACCCCTCCACTTT. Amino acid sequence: CASGQGAPSPLHF.

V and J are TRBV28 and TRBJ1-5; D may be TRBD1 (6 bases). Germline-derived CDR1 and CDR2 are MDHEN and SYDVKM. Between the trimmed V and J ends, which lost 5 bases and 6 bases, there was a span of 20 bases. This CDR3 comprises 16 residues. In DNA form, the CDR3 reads TGTGCCAGCAGTCCCCCCCCGGGGGGCCAGGGTCAGCCCCAGCATTTT. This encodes CASSPPPGGQGQPQHF. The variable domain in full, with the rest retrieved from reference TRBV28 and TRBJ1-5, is DVKVTQSSRYLVKRTGEKVFLECVQDMDHENMFWYRQDPGLGLRLIYFSYDVKMKEKGDIPEGYSVSREKKERFSLILESASTNQTSMYLCASSPPPGGQGQPQHFGDGTRLSIL.

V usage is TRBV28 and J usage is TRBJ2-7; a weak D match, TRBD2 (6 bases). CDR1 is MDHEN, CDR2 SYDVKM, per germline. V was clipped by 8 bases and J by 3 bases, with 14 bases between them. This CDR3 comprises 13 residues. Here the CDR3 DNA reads TGTGCCAGCTCTGATTGGCGGGACTACGAGCAGTACTTC. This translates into CASSDWRDYEQYF.

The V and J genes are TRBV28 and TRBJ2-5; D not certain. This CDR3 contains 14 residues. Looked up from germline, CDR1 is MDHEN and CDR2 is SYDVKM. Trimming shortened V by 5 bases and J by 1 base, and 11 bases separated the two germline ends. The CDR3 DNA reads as TGTGCCAGCAGTGTGACTTACTCCCAAGAGACCCAGTACTTC. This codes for CASSVTYSQETQYF.

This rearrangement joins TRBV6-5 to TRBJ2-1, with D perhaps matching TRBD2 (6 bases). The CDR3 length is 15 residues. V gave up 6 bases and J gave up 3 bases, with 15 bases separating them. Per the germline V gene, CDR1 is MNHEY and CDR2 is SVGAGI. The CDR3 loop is CASRRRDWNYNEQFF. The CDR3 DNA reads TGTGCCAGCAGACGCCGGGACTGGAACTACAATGAGCAGTTCTTC.

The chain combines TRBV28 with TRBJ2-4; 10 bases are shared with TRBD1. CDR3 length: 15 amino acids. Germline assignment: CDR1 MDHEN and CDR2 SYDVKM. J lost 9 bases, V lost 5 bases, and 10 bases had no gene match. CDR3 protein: CASSPTGTGVRIQYF. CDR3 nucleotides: TGTGCCAGCAGTCCAACCGGGACAGGGGTTCGCATTCAGTACTTC.

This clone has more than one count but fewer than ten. The CDR3 loop reads CASSFGFYNEQFF. The CDR3 nucleotides are TGTGCCAGCAGTTTTGGCTTTTACAATGAGCAGTTCTTC. The gene calls are TRBV12-3 or TRBV12-4 and TRBJ2-1; D is unclear. Trimming took off 3 bases at V and 4 bases at J, with 7 bases between the two ends. This CDR3 has 13 residues.

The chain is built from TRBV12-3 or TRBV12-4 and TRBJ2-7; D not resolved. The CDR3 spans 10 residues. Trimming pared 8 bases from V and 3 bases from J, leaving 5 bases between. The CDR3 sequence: CASSGYEQYF. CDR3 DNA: TGTGCCAGCTCGGGCTACGAGCAGTACTTC.

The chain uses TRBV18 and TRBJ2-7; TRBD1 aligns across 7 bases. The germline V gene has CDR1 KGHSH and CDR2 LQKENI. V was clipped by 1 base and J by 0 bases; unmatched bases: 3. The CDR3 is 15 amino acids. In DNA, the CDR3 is TGTGCCAGCTCACCACGGACAGGTGACTCCTACGAGCAGTACTTC. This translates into CASSPRTGDSYEQYF.

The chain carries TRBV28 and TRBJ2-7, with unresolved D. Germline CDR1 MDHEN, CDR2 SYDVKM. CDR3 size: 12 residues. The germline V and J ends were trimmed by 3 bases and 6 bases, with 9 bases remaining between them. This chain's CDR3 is CASSFSSVEQYF. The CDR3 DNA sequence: TGTGCCAGCAGTTTTTCATCAGTCGAGCAGTACTTC.

CDR3 in amino acids: CASSQDRAAGNTIYF. In DNA, the CDR3 is TGCGCCAGCAGCCAAGACAGGGCTGCTGGAAACACCATATATTTT. The genes are TRBV4-3 and TRBJ1-3; weak D call: TRBD1 (5 bases). Deletions cut 0 bases from V and 2 bases from J, with 8 bases between. The CDR3 runs to 15 residues. In germline, CDR1 is LGHNA, CDR2 YSLEER.

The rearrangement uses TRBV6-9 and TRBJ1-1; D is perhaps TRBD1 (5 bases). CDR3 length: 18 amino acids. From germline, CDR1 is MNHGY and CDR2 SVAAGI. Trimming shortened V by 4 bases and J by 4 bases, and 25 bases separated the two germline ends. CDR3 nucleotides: TGTGCCAGCAGTTCACCCTTCTGTGGACACCCTTTCCCCACTGAAGCTTTCTTT. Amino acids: CASSSPFCGHPFPTEAFF.

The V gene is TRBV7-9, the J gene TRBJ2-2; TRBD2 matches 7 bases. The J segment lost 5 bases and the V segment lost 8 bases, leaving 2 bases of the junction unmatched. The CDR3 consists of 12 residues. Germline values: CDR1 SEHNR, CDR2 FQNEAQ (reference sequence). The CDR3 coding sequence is TGTGCCAGCGGGAGGGGTACCGGGGAGCTGTTTTTT. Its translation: CASGRGTGELFF.

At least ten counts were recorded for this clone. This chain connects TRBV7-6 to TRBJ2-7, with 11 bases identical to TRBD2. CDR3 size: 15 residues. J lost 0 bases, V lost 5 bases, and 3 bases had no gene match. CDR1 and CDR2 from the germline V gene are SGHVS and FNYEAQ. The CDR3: CASSPSGRSSYEQYF. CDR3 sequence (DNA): TGTGCCAGCAGCCCTAGCGGGAGGAGCTCCTACGAGCAGTACTTC.

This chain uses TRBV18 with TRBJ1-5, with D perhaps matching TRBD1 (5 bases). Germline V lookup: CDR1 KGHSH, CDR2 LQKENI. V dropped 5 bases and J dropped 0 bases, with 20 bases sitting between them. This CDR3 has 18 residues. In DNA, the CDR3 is TGTGCCAGCTCAATTAACCGGGACGGAGGGTATAGCAATCAGCCCCAGCATTTT. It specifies CASSINRDGGYSNQPQHF.

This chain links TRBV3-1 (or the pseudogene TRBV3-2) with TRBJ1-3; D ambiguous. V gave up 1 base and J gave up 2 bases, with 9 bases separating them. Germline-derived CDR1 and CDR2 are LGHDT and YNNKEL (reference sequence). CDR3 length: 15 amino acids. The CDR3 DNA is TGTGCCAGCAGCCAAGCGCGCTCGGCTGGAAACACCATATATTTT. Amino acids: CASSQARSAGNTIYF.

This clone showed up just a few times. CDR3 nucleotides: TGTGCCAGCAGTCGCTGGGCAGGAAAGGATTCACCCCTCCACTTT. Translated: CASSRWAGKDSPLHF. V gene TRBV25-1 combines with J gene TRBJ1-6; no definite D call. The length of the CDR3 is 15 residues. V was clipped by 5 bases and J by 8 bases, with 16 bases between them. Germline values: CDR1 MGHDK, CDR2 SYGVNS.

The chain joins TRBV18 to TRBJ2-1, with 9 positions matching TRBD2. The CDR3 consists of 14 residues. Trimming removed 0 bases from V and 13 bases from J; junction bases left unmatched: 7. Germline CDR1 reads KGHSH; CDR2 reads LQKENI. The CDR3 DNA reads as TGTGCCAGCTCACCACCGTCTAGCGGGGCGAGTCAGTTCTTC. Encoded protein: CASSPPSSGASQFF.

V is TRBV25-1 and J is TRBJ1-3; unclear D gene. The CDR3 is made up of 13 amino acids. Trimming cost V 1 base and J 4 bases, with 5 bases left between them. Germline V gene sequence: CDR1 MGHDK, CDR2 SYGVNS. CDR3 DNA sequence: TGTGCCAGCAGTGAATTTCTCGGAAACACCATATATTTT. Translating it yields CASSEFLGNTIYF.

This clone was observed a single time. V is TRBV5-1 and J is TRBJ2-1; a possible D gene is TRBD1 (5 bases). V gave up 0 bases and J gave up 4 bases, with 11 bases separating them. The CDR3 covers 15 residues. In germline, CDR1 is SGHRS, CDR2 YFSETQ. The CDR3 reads CASSLGGATYNEQFF. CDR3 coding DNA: TGCGCCAGCAGCTTGGGTGGGGCAACGTACAATGAGCAGTTCTTC.

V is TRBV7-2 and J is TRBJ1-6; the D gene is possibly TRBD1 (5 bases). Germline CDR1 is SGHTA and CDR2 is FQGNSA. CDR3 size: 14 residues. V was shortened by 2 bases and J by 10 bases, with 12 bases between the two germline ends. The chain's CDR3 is CASSLRGFSSPLHF. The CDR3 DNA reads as TGTGCCAGCAGCTTACGGGGGTTCTCATCACCCCTCCACTTT.

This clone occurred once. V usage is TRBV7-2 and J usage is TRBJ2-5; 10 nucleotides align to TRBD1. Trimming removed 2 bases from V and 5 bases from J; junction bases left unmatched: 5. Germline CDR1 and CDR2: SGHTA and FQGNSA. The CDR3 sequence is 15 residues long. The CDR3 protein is CASSLSGTGVETQYF. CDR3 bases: TGTGCCAGCAGCTTATCCGGGACAGGGGTGGAGACCCAGTACTTC.